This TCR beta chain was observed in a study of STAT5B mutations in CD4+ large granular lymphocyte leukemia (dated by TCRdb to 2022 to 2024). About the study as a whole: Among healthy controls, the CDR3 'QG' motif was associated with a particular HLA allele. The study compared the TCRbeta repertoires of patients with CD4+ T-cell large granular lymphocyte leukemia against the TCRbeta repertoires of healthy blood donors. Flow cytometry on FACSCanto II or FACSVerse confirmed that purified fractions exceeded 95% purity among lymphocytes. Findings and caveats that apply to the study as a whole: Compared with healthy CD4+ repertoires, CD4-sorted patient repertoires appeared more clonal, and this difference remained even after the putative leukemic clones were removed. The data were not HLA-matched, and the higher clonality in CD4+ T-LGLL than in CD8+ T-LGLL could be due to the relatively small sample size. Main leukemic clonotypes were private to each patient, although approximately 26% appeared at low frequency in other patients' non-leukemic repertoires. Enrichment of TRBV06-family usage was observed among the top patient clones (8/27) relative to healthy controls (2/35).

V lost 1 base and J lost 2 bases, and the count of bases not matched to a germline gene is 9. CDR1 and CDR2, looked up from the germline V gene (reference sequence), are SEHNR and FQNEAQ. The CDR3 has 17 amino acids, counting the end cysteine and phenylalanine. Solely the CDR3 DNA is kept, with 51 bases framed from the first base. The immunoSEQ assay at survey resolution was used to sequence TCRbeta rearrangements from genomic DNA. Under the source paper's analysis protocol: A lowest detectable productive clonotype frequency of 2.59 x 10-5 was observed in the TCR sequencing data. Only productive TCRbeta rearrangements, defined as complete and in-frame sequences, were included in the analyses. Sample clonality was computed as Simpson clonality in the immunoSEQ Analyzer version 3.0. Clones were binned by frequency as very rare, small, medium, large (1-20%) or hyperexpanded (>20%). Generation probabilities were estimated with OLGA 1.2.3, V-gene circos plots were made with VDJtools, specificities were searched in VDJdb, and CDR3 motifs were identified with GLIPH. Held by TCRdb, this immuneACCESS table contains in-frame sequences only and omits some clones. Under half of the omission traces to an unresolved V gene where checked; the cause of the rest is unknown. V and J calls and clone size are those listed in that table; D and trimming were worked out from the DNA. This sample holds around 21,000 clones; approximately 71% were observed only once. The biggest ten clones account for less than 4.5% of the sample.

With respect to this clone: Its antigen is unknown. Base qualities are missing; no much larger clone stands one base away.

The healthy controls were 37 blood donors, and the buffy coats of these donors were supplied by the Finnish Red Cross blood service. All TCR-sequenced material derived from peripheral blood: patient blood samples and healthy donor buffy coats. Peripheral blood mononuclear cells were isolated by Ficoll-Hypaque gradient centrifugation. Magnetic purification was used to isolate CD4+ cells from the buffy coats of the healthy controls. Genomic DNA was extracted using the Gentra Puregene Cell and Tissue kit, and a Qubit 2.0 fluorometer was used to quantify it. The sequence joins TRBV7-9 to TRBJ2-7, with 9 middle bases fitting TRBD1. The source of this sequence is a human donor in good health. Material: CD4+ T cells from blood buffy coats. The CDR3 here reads CASSLVLGQGNTYEQYF. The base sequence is TGTGCCAGCAGCTTAGTACTCGGACAGGGGAACACCTACGAGCAGTACTTC.